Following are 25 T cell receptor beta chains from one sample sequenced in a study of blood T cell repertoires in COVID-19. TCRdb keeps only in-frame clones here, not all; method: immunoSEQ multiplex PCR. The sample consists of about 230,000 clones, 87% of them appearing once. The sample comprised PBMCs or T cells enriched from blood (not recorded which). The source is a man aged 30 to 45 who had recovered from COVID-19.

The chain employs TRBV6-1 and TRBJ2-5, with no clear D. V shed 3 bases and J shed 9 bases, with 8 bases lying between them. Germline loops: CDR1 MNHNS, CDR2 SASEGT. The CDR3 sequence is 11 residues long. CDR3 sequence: CASSDPPAQYF. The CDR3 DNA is TGTGCCAGCAGTGACCCACCGGCCCAGTACTTC.

In DNA, the CDR3 is TGTGCCAGCAGTGAACGCGACAGGGGAAAACTGTTTTTT. This sequence encodes CASSERDRGKLFF. The gene calls are TRBV6-1 and TRBJ1-4, with 8 bases lining up with TRBD1. Germline CDR1 and CDR2: MNHNS and SASEGT. The CDR3 is made up of 13 amino acids. The V and J ends lost 2 bases and 10 bases, in that order; junction bases with no gene match: 3.

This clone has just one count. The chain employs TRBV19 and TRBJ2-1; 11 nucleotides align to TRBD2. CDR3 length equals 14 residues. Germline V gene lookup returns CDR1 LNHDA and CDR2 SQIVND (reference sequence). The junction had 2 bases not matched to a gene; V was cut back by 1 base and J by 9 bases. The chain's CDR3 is CASSIASGRSEQFF. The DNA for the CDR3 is TGTGCCAGTAGTATAGCTAGCGGGAGGAGTGAGCAGTTCTTC.

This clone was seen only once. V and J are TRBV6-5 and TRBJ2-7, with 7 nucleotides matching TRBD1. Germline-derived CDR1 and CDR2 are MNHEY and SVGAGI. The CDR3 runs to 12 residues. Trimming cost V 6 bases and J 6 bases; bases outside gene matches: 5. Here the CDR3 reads CASRQGSGEQYF. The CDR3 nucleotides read TGTGCCAGCAGACAGGGGTCGGGCGAGCAGTACTTC.

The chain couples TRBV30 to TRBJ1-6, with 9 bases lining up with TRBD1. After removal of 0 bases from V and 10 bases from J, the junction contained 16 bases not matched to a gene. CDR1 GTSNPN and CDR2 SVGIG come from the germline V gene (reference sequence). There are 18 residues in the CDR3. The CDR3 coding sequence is TGTGCCTGGAGTGTTGCTTATCCGGGACAGGGTAATCGGTCACCCCTCCACTTT. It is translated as CAWSVAYPGQGNRSPLHF.

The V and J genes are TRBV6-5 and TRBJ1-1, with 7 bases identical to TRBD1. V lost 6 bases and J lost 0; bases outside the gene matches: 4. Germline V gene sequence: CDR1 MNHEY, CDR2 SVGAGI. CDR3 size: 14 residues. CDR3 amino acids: CASSPDRVNTEAFF. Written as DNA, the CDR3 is TGTGCCAGCAGCCCCGACAGGGTGAACACTGAAGCTTTCTTT.

The CDR3 sequence: CASSFIGGRGYEQYF. For the CDR3, the DNA is TGTGCCAGCAGTTTTATAGGCGGGAGAGGGTACGAGCAGTACTTC. The chain uses TRBV28 and TRBJ2-7; 7 bases are shared with TRBD2. Per germline, CDR1 MDHEN and CDR2 SYDVKM. The ends lost 3 bases at V and 4 bases at J; junction bases unmatched: 9. The CDR3 has 15 amino acids. Looking up the rest from reference TRBV28 and TRBJ2-7 gives the full variable domain: DVKVTQSSRYLVKRTGEKVFLECVQDMDHENMFWYRQDPGLGLRLIYFSYDVKMKEKGDIPEGYSVSREKKERFSLILESASTNQTSMYLCASSFIGGRGYEQYFGPGTRLTVT.

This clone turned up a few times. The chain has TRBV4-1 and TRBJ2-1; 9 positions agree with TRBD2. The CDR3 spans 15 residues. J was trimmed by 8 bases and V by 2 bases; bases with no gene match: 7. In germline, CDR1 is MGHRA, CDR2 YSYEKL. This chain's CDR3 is CASSQLIAGDYEQFF. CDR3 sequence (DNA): TGCGCCAGCAGCCAACTTATAGCGGGAGATTATGAGCAGTTCTTC.

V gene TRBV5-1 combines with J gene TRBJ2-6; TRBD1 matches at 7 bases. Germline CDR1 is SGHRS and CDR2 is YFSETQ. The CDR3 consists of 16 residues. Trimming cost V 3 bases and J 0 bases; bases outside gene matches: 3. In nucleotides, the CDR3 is TGCGCCAGCAGCTGGACAGGTAACTCTGGGGCCAACGTCCTGACTTTC. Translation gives CASSWTGNSGANVLTF.

CDR3 sequence: CASSRETRRNRGHGLAGGNEQFF. The CDR3 coding sequence is TGTGCCAGCAGCAGAGAAACCCGGAGAAACAGGGGCCATGGACTAGCGGGGGGCAATGAGCAGTTCTTC. This rearrangement joins TRBV21-1 to TRBJ2-1; the table assigns TRBD2, which was not confirmed against the DNA. TRBV21-1 has pseudogene status. The CDR3 consists of 23 residues.

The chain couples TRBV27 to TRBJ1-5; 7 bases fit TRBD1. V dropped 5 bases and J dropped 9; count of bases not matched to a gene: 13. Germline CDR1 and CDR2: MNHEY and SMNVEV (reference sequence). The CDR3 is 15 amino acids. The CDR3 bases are TGTGCCAGCAGTACTGGGACAGCTCTTGATCGGCCCCAGCATTTT. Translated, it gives CASSTGTALDRPQHF.

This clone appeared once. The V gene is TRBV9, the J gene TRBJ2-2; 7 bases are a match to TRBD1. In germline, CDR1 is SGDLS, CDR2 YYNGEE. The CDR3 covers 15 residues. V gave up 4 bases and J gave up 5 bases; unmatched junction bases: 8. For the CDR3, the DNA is TGTGCCAGCAGCCCGGGACAGACCTTTACCGGGGAGCTGTTTTTT. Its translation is CASSPGQTFTGELFF. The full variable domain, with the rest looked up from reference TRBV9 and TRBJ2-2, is DSGVTQTPKHLITATGQRVTLRCSPRSGDLSVYWYQQSLDQGLQFLIQYYNGEERAKGNILERFSAQQFPDLHSELNLSSLELGDSALYFCASSPGQTFTGELFFGEGSRLTVL.

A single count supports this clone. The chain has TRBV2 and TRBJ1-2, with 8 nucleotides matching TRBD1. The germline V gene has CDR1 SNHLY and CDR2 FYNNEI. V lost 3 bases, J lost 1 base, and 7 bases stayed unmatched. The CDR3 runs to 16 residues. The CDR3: CASSEGRGQSNYGYTF. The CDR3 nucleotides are TGTGCCAGCAGTGAGGGCAGGGGGCAGAGTAACTATGGCTACACCTTC.

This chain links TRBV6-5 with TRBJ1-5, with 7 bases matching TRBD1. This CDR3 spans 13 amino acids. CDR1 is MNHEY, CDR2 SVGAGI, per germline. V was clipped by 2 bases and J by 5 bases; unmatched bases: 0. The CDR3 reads CASSYGTDQPQHF. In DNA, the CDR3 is TGTGCCAGCAGTTACGGGACAGATCAGCCCCAGCATTTT.

CDR3: CASSGSGTRARNEQFF. The DNA for the CDR3 is TGTGCCAGCAGCGGGTCCGGGACTAGAGCTCGAAATGAGCAGTTCTTC. This chain connects TRBV7-3 to TRBJ2-1, with 8 bases identical to TRBD2. The V gene end was trimmed by 5 bases and the J gene end by 7 bases; junction bases not matched to a gene: 13. There are 16 residues in the CDR3. Germline V gene lookup returns CDR1 SGHTA and CDR2 FQGTGA.

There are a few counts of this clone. CDR3 sequence reads: CASSILTGADYGYTF. For the CDR3, the DNA is TGTGCCAGTAGTATCTTGACAGGGGCGGACTATGGCTACACCTTC. The chain employs TRBV19 and TRBJ1-2; the match to TRBD1 covers 8 bases. This CDR3 comprises 15 residues. After removal of 3 bases from V and 3 bases from J, the junction contained 6 bases not matched to a gene. Germline V gives CDR1 LNHDA, CDR2 SQIVND (reference sequence).

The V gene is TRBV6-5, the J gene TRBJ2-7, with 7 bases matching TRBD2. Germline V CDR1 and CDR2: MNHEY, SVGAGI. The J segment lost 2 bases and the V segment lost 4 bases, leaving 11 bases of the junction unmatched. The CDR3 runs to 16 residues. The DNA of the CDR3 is TGTGCCAGCAGTTCTCTCCTGGCGGGAGTCCCCTACGAGCAGTACTTC. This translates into CASSSLLAGVPYEQYF.

The CDR3 coding sequence is TGTGCCAGCAGCCCGGGTAGCTCCTACGAGCAGTACTTC. Protein sequence: CASSPGSSYEQYF. This chain uses TRBV21-1 with TRBJ2-7; the D segment call TRBD2 is taken from the table without a DNA check. TRBV21-1 is shown as a pseudogene. This CDR3 spans 13 amino acids.

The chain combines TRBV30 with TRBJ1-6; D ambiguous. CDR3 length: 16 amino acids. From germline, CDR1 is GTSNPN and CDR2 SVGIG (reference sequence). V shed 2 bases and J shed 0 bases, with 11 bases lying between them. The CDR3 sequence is CAWSRLASSYNSPLHF. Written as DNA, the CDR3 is TGTGCCTGGAGTCGCCTGGCAAGCTCCTATAATTCACCCCTCCACTTT.

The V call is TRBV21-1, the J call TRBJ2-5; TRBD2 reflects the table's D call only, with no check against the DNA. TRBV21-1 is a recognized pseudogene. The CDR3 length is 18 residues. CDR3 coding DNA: TGTGCCAGCAGCATGCGCTCCGGGACTAGCGGGGATAAAGAGACCCAGTACTTC. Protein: CASSMRSGTSGDKETQYF.

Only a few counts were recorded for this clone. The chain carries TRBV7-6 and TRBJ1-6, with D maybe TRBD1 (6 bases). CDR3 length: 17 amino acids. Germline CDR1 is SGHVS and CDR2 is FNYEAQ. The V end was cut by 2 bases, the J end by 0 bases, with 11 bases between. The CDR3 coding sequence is TGTGCCAGCAGCTTACGGACAGCTAGCTCCTATAATTCACCCCTCCACTTT. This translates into CASSLRTASSYNSPLHF.

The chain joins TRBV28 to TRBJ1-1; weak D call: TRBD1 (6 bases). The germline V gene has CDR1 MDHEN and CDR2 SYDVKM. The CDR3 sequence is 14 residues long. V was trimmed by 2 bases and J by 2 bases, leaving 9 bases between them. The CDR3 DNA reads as TGTGCCAGCAGTTTAGGACAGATAAACACTGAAGCTTTCTTT. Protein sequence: CASSLGQINTEAFF.

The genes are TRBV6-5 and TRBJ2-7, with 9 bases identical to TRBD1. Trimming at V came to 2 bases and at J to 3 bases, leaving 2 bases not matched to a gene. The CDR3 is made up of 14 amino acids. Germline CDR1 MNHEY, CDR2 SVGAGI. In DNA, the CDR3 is TGTGCCAGCAGTTACGGGACAGGGATCTACGAGCAGTACTTC. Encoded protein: CASSYGTGIYEQYF.

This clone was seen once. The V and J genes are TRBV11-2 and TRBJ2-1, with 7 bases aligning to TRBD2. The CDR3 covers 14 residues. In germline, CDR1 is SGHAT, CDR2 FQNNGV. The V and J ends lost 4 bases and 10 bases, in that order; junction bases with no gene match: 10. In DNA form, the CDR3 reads TGTGCCAGCAGCTCCGGACTAGTCACGAACGAGCAGTTCTTC. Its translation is CASSSGLVTNEQFF.

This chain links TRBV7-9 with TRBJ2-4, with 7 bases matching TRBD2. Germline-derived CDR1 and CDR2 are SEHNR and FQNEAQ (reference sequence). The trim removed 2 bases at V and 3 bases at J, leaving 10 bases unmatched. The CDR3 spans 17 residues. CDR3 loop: CASSLFGGGRDKNIQYF. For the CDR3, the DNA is TGTGCCAGCAGCTTATTTGGGGGAGGGCGGGACAAAAACATTCAGTACTTC.